The TCR beta chain described here comes from a study of T cells in Graves' hyperthyroidism and ophthalmopathy. Researchers took RNA transcripts and amplified the TCR beta CDR3 regions from them. Using the HTBI primer set, a first-round RT-PCR was run on the TCR CDR3. TCRdb ran MiXCR on the multiplex PCR reads and lists one entry per CDR3 protein. The sample carries 600,000 to 650,000 distinct CDR3 sequences, less than 25% recorded once. Sequenced: blood. The source of this sequence is a man aged 25-40 years with Graves' ophthalmopathy.

DNA of the CDR3: TGTGCCACCAGCAGAGATCTGGGGGGAGGGTCCTACGAGCAGTACTTC. Amino acid sequence: CATSRDLGGGSYEQYF. The V gene is TRBV15, the J gene TRBJ2-7, with TRBD2 matching 7 bases. The CDR3 runs to 16 residues. V was pared by 0 bases and J by 1 base, with 6 bases of the junction left unmatched. The germline CDR1 and CDR2 sequences are LNHNV and YYDKDF (reference sequence).